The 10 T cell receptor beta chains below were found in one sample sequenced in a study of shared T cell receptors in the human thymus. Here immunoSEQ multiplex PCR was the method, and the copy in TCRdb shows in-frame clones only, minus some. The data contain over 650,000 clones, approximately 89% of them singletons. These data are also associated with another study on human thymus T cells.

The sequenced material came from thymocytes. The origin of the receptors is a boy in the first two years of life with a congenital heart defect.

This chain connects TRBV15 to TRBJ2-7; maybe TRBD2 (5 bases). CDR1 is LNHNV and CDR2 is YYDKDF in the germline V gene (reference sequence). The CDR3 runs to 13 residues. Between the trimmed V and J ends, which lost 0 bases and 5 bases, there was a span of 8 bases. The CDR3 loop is CATSREARDEQYF. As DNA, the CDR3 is TGTGCCACCAGCAGAGAGGCGAGGGACGAGCAGTACTTC.

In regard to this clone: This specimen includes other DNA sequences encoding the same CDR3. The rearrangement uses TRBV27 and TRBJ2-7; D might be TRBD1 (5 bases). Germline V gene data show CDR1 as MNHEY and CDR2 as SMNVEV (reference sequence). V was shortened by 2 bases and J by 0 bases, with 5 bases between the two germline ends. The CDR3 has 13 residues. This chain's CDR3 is CASSLGASYEQYF. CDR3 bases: TGTGCCAGCAGTTTAGGGGCCTCCTACGAGCAGTACTTC.

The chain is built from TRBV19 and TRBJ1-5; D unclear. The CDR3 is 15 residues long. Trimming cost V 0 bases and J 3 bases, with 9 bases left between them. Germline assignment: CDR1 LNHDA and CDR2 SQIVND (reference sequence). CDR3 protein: CASSIEPGVNQPQHF. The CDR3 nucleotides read TGTGCCAGTAGTATAGAGCCGGGAGTCAATCAGCCCCAGCATTTT.

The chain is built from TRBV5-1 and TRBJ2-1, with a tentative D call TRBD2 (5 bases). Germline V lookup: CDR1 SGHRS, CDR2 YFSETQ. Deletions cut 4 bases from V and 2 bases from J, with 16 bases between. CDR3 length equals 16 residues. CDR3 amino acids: CASSVLSGKTYNEQFF. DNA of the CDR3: TGCGCCAGCAGCGTCCTCTCCGGGAAAACCTACAATGAGCAGTTCTTC.

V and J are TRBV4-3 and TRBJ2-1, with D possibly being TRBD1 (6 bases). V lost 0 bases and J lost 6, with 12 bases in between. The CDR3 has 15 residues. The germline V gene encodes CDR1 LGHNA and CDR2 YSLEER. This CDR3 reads CASSQDQGLLNEQFF. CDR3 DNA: TGCGCCAGCAGCCAAGATCAGGGGCTCCTCAATGAGCAGTTCTTC.

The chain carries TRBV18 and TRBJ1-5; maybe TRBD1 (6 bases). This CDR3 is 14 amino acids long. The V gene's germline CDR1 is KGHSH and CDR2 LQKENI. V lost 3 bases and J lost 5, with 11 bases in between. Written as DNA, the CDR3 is TGTGCCAGCTCACCCCGGGACACAGATCAGCCCCAGCATTTT. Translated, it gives CASSPRDTDQPQHF. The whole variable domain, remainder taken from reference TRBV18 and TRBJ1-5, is NAGVMQNPRHLVRRRGQEARLRCSPMKGHSHVYWYRQLPEEGLKFMVYLQKENIIDESGMPKERFSAEFPKEGPSILRIQQVVRGDSAAYFCASSPRDTDQPQHFGDGTRLSIL.

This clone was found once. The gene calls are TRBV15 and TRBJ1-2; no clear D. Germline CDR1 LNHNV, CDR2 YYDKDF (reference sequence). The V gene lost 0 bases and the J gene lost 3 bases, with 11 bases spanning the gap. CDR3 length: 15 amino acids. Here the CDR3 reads CATSRDREGDYGYTF. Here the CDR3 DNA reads TGTGCCACCAGCAGAGATCGAGAGGGAGACTATGGCTACACCTTC.

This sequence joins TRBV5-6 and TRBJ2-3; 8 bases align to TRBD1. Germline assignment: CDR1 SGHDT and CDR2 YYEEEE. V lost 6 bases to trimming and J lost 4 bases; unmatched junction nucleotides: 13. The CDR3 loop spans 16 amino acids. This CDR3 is CASTDSEAGGPDTQYF. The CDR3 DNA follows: TGTGCCAGCACCGACTCCGAGGCAGGGGGCCCAGATACGCAGTATTTT.

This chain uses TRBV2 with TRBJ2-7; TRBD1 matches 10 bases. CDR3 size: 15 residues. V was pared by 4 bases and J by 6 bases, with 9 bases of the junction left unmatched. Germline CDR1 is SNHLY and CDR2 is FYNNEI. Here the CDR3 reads CASSGTGTGDREQYF. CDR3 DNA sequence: TGTGCCAGCAGTGGGACAGGGACAGGGGATCGCGAGCAGTACTTC.

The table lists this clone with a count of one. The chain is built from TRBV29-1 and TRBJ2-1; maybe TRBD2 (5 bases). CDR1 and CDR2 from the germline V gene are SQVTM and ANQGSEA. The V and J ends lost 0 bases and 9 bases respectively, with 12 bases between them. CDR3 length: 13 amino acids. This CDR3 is CSVEDLPGSEQFF. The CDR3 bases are TGCAGCGTTGAAGATCTTCCGGGGAGTGAGCAGTTCTTC.